The rows below give T cell receptor beta chains drawn from one sample of a study of T cell responses to AZD1222 COVID-19 vaccine. The table came from immunoSEQ multiplex PCR; TCRdb's copy has only in-frame clones and leaves some out. In the table there are approximately 98,000 clones, 86% of which are singletons. Sequenced material: peripheral blood, taken on day 0 of AZD1222 vaccination. These receptors all come from an adult in good health. Both conserved end residues are part of each CDR3. The listing skips clone size in some rows; elsewhere it reads once, few, many or a size class.

NA,TRBV5-4,TRBJ2-5,CASSLRLAGETQYF
NA,TRBV10-1,TRBJ1-1,CASSIRQGYTEAFF
NA,TRBV28,TRBJ2-7,CASSGGRQFVYEQYF
NA,TRBV30,TRBJ2-2,CAWSVFRTGELFF
NA,TRBV7-9,TRBJ1-2,CASSLGQNYGYTF
NA,TRBV18,TRBJ1-3,CASSSGSGNTIYF
NA,TRBV5-1,TRBJ1-3,CASSLGTEGNTIYF
NA,TRBV9,TRBJ1-6,CASSAGTGTSPLHF
NA,TRBV3-1/TRBV3-2,TRBJ1-6,CASSQGEGIGNSPLHF
NA,TRBV27,TRBJ2-6,CASSNLRVGGAGANVLTF
NA,TRBV6-4,TRBJ2-3,CASSVALYTDTQYF
NA,TRBV3-1/TRBV3-2,TRBJ2-1,CASSQTSGATYNEQFF
NA,TRBV6-4,TRBJ2-2,CASSEGISGELFF
NA,TRBV5-1,TRBJ1-2,CASSPDRGNYGYTF
NA,TRBV30,TRBJ1-5,CAWSGTGDQPQHF
NA,TRBV12-3/TRBV12-4,TRBJ1-2,CASRGQGNYGYTF
NA,TRBV6-5,TRBJ1-5,CASKEGPATQPQHF
NA,TRBV6-4,TRBJ1-5,CASARQGGQPQHF
NA,TRBV18,TRBJ2-1,CASSPGLNNEQFF
NA,TRBV13,TRBJ2-1,CASSPASGSSYNEQFF
NA,TRBV2,TRBJ1-2,CASSELGPGQGADYTF
NA,TRBV6-2/TRBV6-3,TRBJ1-2,CASSDRERDGYTF
NA,TRBV7-2,TRBJ1-5,CASSPMLGGALNQPQHF
NA,TRBV19,TRBJ2-3,CASSIDGSGQGGRDTQYF
medium-sized,TRBV4-2,TRBJ1-2,CASSPLLSGVPGYTF
NA,TRBV30,TRBJ1-6,CAWSQDRVTDSPLHF
NA,TRBV5-8,TRBJ2-2,CASTPPPGFTGELFF
once,TRBV6-5,TRBJ2-7,CASLDDSSYEQYF
NA,TRBV6-5,TRBJ1-2,CASTRDRGSGYTF
few,TRBV10-2,TRBJ2-1,CASSLEGLAGWSEQFF
NA,TRBV29-1,TRBJ1-4,CSVGGGEEKLFF
NA,TRBV4-1,TRBJ2-7,CASSQELGVLGEQYF
NA,TRBV5-6,TRBJ1-4,CASSSLTGTNEKLFF
NA,TRBV4-2,TRBJ1-5,CASSQSERQPQHF
NA,TRBV9,TRBJ2-3,CASSGRGGANTQYF
once,TRBV4-3,TRBJ2-1,CASSQDLGLPNNEQFF
once,TRBV30,TRBJ2-5,CAWGGRTSGLFGETQYF
NA,TRBV7-2,TRBJ2-3,CASSNAGTSGADTQYF
NA,TRBV7-3,TRBJ2-7,CASSLTAGTGHEQYF
NA,TRBV6-5,TRBJ1-5,CASRRTGDNQPQHF
NA,TRBV2,TRBJ2-7,CASSEALTVGSYEQYF
NA,TRBV18,TRBJ2-7,CASSRSGPTYEQYF
NA,TRBV5-1,TRBJ2-7,CASSLAQHYEQYF